The rows below give T cell receptor beta chains drawn from one sample of a study of identical twins' blood T cells. TCRdb re-derived calls from the 5' RACE reads in MiXCR, one entry per CDR3 protein. Altogether a few hundred thousand distinct CDR3 sequences are present, about 28% being singletons, with the ten largest covering about 6%. Sequenced sample: PBMCs. The receptors were sampled from a woman aged 18-49 years in good health. The CDR3 runs from the conserved cysteine through the conserved F or W. Clone sizes are given selectively: once, few, many, or a class where the clone is expanded.

j_gene	abundance	v_gene	CDR3aa
TRBJ2-7	-	TRBV28	CASSPGTAKPYEQYF
TRBJ1-2	few	TRBV29-1	CSVDVRGYTF
TRBJ1-1	-	TRBV5-6	CASSSDGSGDTEAFF
TRBJ2-5	-	TRBV5-6	CASSWGTSGGRETQYF
TRBJ2-4	-	TRBV5-1	CASSLGQGDIQYF
TRBJ2-3	-	TRBV6-5	CASSRLGRTDTQYF
TRBJ2-3	many	TRBV29-1	CSVEEERDTDTQYF
TRBJ2-4	-	TRBV7-2	CASSRQGGENIQYF
TRBJ1-1	-	TRBV5-6	CASSTSRTGSTEAFF
TRBJ2-1	-	TRBV19	CASRQRRSSYNEQFF
TRBJ2-1	-	TRBV24-1	CATSDSGTGNRQFF
TRBJ2-2	few	TRBV2	CASRGRETGELFF
TRBJ2-3	-	TRBV9	CASSVATRTDTQYF
TRBJ2-7	few	TRBV29-1	CSVEWTSGYEQYF
TRBJ1-1	many	TRBV20-1	CSAFPDEAFF
TRBJ1-3	-	TRBV7-8	CASSLAAVVTGNTIYF
TRBJ2-2	few	TRBV12-3/TRBV12-4	CASSPSLRPGELFF
TRBJ2-3	many	TRBV14	CASSSWTDTQYF
TRBJ2-3	-	TRBV4-3	CASSQGQESPDTQYF
TRBJ2-3	-	TRBV5-1	CASSFGTEPDTQYF
TRBJ1-5	few	TRBV20-1	CSAGQGGSGNQPQHF
TRBJ2-1	-	TRBV2	CATLRVRDEYNEQFF
TRBJ1-1	few	TRBV20-1	CSAAQGNTEAFF
TRBJ1-2	few	TRBV19	CASSTGTVGYTF
TRBJ1-2	few	TRBV6-1	CASGNLLTSYTF
TRBJ1-1	few	TRBV7-8	CASSPRQGKVNTEAFF
TRBJ1-2	-	TRBV20-1	CSARPGQGYGYTF
TRBJ1-1	many	TRBV5-6	CASSFPNRGDTEAFF
TRBJ1-1	many	TRBV5-1	CASSLEGSRGANTEAFF
TRBJ1-1	few	TRBV9	CASSVGQGNTEAFF
TRBJ2-3	-	TRBV20-1	CSAVSGVSWSSTDTQYF
TRBJ2-7	few	TRBV20-1	CSANNRESSYEQYF
TRBJ1-1	few	TRBV18	CASSPPSRGRDTEAFF
TRBJ1-5	many	TRBV6-5	CASSSPNQPQHF
TRBJ2-7	-	TRBV20-1	CSARINSYEQYF
TRBJ1-1	-	TRBV29-1	CSVARSRAFF
TRBJ2-1	-	TRBV19	CASSILQGYNEQFF
TRBJ2-7	-	TRBV11-2	CASSSLPWVPYEQYF
TRBJ1-1	few	TRBV10-3	CATSMEKYTEAFF
TRBJ1-6	-	TRBV4-3	CALGGGPAAEINSPLHF
TRBJ1-2	few	TRBV3-1	CASSQDHAGNYGYTF
TRBJ1-2	-	TRBV12-3/TRBV12-4	CASSQRGPIANYGYTF
TRBJ2-1	few	TRBV20-1	CSAPGTSFYPSSYNEQFF
TRBJ1-1	-	TRBV29-1	CSVEDGRETEAFF
TRBJ2-4	few	TRBV6-5	CASSPRLGQGNIQYF
TRBJ2-1	few	TRBV6-6	CASSSGGPTNEQFF
TRBJ2-2	-	TRBV6-2/TRBV6-3	CASTFGTSATGELFF
TRBJ1-4	-	TRBV10-2	CASSDRTGGEKLFF
TRBJ2-1	-	TRBV9	CASSSPRLVSGNEQFF
TRBJ1-1	few	TRBV5-1	CASSLWEGGTEAFF